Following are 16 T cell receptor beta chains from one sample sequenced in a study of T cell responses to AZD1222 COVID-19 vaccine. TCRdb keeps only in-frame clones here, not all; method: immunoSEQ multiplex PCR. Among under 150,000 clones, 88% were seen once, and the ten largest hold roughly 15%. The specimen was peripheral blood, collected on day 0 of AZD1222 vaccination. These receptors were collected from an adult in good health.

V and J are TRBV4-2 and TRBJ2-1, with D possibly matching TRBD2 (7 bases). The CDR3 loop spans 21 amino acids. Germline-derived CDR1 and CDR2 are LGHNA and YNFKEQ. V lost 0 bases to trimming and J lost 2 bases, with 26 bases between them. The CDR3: CASSQEAVSGRAGAPYNEQFF. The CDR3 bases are TGTGCCAGCAGCCAAGAAGCGGTATCCGGCCGCGCGGGGGCCCCCTACAATGAGCAGTTCTTC.

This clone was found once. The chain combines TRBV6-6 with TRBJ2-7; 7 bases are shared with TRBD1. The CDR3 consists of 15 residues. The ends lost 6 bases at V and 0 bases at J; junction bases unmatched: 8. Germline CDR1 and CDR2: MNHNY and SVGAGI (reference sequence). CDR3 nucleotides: TGTGCCAGCAGCGAGAGGGGACAGTCCTCCTACGAGCAGTACTTC. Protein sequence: CASSERGQSSYEQYF.

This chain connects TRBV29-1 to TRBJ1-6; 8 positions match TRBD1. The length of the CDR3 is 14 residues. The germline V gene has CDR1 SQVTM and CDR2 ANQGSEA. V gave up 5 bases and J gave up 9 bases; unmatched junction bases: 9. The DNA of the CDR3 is TGCAGCGTTACCACAGGGGGGTTAGGTTCACCCCTCCACTTT. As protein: CSVTTGGLGSPLHF.

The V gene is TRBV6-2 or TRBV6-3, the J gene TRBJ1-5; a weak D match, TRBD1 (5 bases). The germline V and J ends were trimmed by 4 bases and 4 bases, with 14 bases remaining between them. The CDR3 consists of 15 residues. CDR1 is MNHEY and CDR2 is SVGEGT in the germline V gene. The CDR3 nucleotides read TGTGCCAGCAGTTTGGTTGCAGGGCCGAATCAGCCCCAGCATTTT. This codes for CASSLVAGPNQPQHF.

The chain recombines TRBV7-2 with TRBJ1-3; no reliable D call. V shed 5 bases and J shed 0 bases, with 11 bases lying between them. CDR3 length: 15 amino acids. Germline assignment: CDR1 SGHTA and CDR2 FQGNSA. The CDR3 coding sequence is TGTGCCAGCAGCCCACCCAGCCGCTCTGGAAACACCATATATTTT. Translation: CASSPPSRSGNTIYF. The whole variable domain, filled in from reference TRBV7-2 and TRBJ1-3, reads GAGVSQSPSNKVTEKGKDVELRCDPISGHTALYWYRQSLGQGLEFLIYFQGNSAPDKSGLPSDRFSAERTGGSVSTLTIQRTQQEDSAVYLCASSPPSRSGNTIYFGEGSWLTVV.

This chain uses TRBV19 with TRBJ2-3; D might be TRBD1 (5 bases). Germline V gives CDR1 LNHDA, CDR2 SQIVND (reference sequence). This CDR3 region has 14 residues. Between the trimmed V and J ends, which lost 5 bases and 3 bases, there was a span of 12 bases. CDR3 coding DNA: TGTGCCAGTAGTCCCCCCAGGGAAACAGATACGCAGTATTTT. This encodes CASSPPRETDTQYF.

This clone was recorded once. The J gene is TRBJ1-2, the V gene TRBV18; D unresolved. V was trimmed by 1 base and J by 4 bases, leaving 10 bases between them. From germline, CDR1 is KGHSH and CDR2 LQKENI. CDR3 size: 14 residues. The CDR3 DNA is TGTGCCAGCTCACCACAGGCAGGAACCTATGGCTACACCTTC. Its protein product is CASSPQAGTYGYTF.

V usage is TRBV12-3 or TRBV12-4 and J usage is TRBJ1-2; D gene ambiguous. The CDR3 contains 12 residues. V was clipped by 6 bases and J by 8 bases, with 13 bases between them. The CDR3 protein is CASSPGLEGYTF. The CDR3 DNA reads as TGTGCCAGCAGCCCCGGACTCGAAGGCTACACCTTC.

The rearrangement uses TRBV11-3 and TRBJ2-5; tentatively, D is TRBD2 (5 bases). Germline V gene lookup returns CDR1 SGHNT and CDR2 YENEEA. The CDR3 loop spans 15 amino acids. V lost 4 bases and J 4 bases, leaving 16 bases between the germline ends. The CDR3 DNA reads TGTGCCAGCAGCTCCTCGTTCGGGGTCTCAGAGACCCAGTACTTC. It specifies CASSSSFGVSETQYF. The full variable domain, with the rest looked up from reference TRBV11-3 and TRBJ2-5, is EAGVVQSPRYKIIEKKQPVAFWCNPISGHNTLYWYLQNLGQGPELLIRYENEEAVDDSQLPKDRFSAERLKGVDSTLKIQPAELGDSAVYLCASSSSFGVSETQYFGPGTRLLVL.

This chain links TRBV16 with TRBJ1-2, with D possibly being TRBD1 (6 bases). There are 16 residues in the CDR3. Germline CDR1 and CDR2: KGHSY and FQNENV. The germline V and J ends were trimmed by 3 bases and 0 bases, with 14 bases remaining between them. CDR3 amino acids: CASSQGEYRANYGYTF. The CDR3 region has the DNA TGTGCCAGCAGCCAGGGAGAGTACAGGGCTAACTATGGCTACACCTTC.

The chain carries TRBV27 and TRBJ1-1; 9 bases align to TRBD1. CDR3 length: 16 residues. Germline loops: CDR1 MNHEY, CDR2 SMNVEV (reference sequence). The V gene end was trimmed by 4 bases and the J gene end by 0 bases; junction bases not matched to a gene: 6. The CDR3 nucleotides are TGTGCCAGCAGTTGGGGACAGGGATCAATGAACACTGAAGCTTTCTTT. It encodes CASSWGQGSMNTEAFF.

Here the CDR3 DNA reads TGTGCCTGGGCAGGGTTCACCGGGGAGCTGTTTTTT. Its protein product is CAWAGFTGELFF. This rearrangement joins TRBV30 to TRBJ2-2; D is possibly TRBD1 (5 bases). CDR3 size: 12 residues. In germline, CDR1 is GTSNPN, CDR2 SVGIG (reference sequence). V lost 5 bases to trimming and J lost 4 bases, with 8 bases between them.

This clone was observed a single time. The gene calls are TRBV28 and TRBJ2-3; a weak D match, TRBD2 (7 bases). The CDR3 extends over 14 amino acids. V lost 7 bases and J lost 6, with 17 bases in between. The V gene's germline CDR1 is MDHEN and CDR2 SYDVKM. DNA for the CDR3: TGTGCCAGCACCCTTGGGGGGGCGCCGGATACGCAGTATTTT. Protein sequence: CASTLGGAPDTQYF.

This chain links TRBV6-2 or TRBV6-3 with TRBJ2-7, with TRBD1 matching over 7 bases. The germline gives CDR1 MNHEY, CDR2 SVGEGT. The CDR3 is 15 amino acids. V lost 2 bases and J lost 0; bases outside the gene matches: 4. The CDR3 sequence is CASSYGQGDSYEQYF. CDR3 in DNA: TGTGCCAGCAGTTACGGTCAGGGGGACTCCTACGAGCAGTACTTC.

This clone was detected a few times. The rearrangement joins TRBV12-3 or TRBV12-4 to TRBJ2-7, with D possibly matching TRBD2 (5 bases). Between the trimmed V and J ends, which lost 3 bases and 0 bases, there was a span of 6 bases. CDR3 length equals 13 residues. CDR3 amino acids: CASSFGSSYEQYF. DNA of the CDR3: TGTGCCAGCAGTTTTGGGAGCTCCTACGAGCAGTACTTC.

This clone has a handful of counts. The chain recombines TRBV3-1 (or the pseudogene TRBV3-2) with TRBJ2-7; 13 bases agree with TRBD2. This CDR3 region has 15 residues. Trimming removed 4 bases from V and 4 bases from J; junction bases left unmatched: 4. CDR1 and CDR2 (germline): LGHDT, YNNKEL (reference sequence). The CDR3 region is CASSRRTSGGYEQYF. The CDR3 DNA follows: TGTGCCAGCAGCCGCCGGACTAGCGGGGGTTACGAGCAGTACTTC.